The 16 T cell receptor beta chains below were found in one sample sequenced in a study of cytomegalovirus exposure and HLA in healthy donors. The protocol was immunoSEQ multiplex PCR, while the TCRdb copy is restricted to in-frame clones and leaves out a portion. The sample consists of 85,000 to 120,000 clones, around 96% of them appearing once. The specimen was PBMCs. These receptors all come from a young woman in good health and CMV-seronegative.

This chain links TRBV5-1 with TRBJ1-2; D uncertain. The germline V gene encodes CDR1 SGHRS and CDR2 YFSETQ. The CDR3 covers 14 residues. V lost 0 bases and J lost 4, with 10 bases in between. This chain's CDR3 is CASSLDEESYGYTF. The CDR3 region has the DNA TGCGCCAGCAGCTTGGACGAAGAGTCCTATGGCTACACCTTC.

The gene calls are TRBV6-4 and TRBJ2-1, with a tentative D call TRBD1 (6 bases). V gave up 4 bases and J gave up 8 bases, with 15 bases separating them. Germline loops: CDR1 MRHNA, CDR2 SNTAGT. This CDR3 spans 14 amino acids. The CDR3 here is CASSVGPRGYEQFF. In DNA form, the CDR3 reads TGTGCCAGCAGTGTTGGGCCCAGGGGCTATGAGCAGTTCTTC.

This sequence joins TRBV4-1 and TRBJ2-4; 7 nucleotides match TRBD1. The CDR3 contains 13 residues. Germline-derived CDR1 and CDR2 are MGHRA and YSYEKL. Trimming at V came to 8 bases and at J to 6 bases, leaving 7 bases not matched to a gene. CDR3 region: CASGTVVGNIQYF. CDR3 DNA sequence: TGCGCCAGCGGGACAGTTGTCGGAAACATTCAGTACTTC.

The V gene is TRBV7-6, the J gene TRBJ2-2; the match to TRBD1 covers 7 bases. The CDR3 spans 15 residues. The trim removed 5 bases at V and 4 bases at J, leaving 7 bases unmatched. Looked up from germline, CDR1 is SGHVS and CDR2 is FNYEAQ. CDR3 coding DNA: TGTGCCAGCAGCCCGGGACAGTGGAGCACCGGGGAGCTGTTTTTT. It yields the protein CASSPGQWSTGELFF.

The gene calls are TRBV21-1 and TRBJ2-7; TRBD2, the table's D call, lacks a check against the DNA. TRBV21-1 is classified as a pseudogene. The CDR3 loop spans 14 amino acids. CDR3 residues: CASARGGSSYEQYF. In DNA, the CDR3 is TGTGCCAGCGCAAGGGGGGGGAGCTCCTACGAGCAGTACTTC.

This clone showed up just a few times. The CDR3 nucleotides are TGTGCCAGCAGTTACCTTGTAAAACTGGGCGCCGGGGAGCTGTTTTTT. This sequence encodes CASSYLVKLGAGELFF. This chain joins TRBV6-5 and TRBJ2-2, with no clear D. The V gene's germline CDR1 is MNHEY and CDR2 SVGAGI. V was clipped by 2 bases and J by 6 bases, with 16 bases between them. This CDR3 has 16 amino acids.

The chain uses TRBV7-9 and TRBJ1-1; D unclear. V dropped 3 bases and J dropped 5 bases, with 7 bases sitting between them. The CDR3 loop spans 12 amino acids. Germline values: CDR1 SEHNR, CDR2 FQNEAQ (reference sequence). Written as DNA, the CDR3 is TGTGCCAGCAGCTTTTCTCAGACTGAAGCTTTCTTT. Protein: CASSFSQTEAFF.

The rearrangement joins TRBV5-1 to TRBJ2-3; the match to TRBD1 covers 9 bases. Germline-derived CDR1 and CDR2 are SGHRS and YFSETQ. The CDR3 has 15 residues. V shed 3 bases and J 4 bases; nucleotides not matched to a gene: 6. CDR3 bases: TGCGCCAGCAGCTCTGTCCGGGACAGGGCAGATACGCAGTATTTT. Translation gives CASSSVRDRADTQYF. The whole variable domain, filled in from reference TRBV5-1 and TRBJ2-3, reads KAGVTQTPRYLIKTRGQQVTLSCSPISGHRSVSWYQQTPGQGLQFLFEYFSETQRNKGNFPGRFSGRQFSNSRSEMNVSTLELGDSALYLCASSSVRDRADTQYFGPGTRLTVL.

The gene calls are TRBV2 and TRBJ2-2; D is uncertain. The CDR3 consists of 15 residues. Trimming shortened V by 5 bases and J by 0 bases, and 10 bases separated the two germline ends. Germline V gives CDR1 SNHLY, CDR2 FYNNEI. The CDR3 reads CASSSTAANTGELFF. CDR3 sequence (DNA): TGTGCCAGCAGTTCGACTGCTGCGAACACCGGGGAGCTGTTTTTT.

The chain recombines TRBV4-3 with TRBJ1-4; weak D call: TRBD1 (5 bases). Germline CDR1 reads LGHNA; CDR2 reads YSLEER. The CDR3 runs to 17 residues. Trimming pared 0 bases from V and 4 bases from J, leaving 15 bases between. For the CDR3, the DNA is TGCGCCAGCAGCCAAGATCCGTTGGGGGGGGGTAATGAAAAACTGTTTTTT. Translating gives CASSQDPLGGGNEKLFF.

The chain links TRBV5-4 to TRBJ1-4; 7 bases are a match to TRBD1. The CDR3 is made up of 18 amino acids. CDR1 is SGHNT, CDR2 YYREEE, per germline (reference sequence). Trimming took 4 bases from V and 0 from J; bases not matched to a gene: 12. This CDR3 reads CASSIVGTAPSTNEKLFF. CDR3 bases: TGTGCCAGCAGCATAGTCGGGACAGCCCCATCAACTAATGAAAAACTGTTTTTT.

The V and J genes are TRBV9 and TRBJ2-3; possible D gene TRBD2, 6 bases. From germline, CDR1 is SGDLS and CDR2 YYNGEE. This CDR3 contains 17 residues. The ends were cut back, 3 bases at V and 1 base at J, with 18 bases in the middle. The CDR3 DNA follows: TGTGCCAGCAGCGCGGATTCCGGGGCTAGCGGCACAGATACGCAGTATTTT. Its translation is CASSADSGASGTDTQYF.

V usage is TRBV30 and J usage is TRBJ2-2, with a possible D match to TRBD1 (6 bases). CDR1 is GTSNPN and CDR2 is SVGIG in the germline V gene (reference sequence). V was cut by 4 bases and J by 2 bases, with 8 bases left in between. The CDR3 loop spans 13 amino acids. Here the CDR3 DNA reads TGTGCCTGGACAGGGGCTAACACCGGGGAGCTGTTTTTT. Its translation: CAWTGANTGELFF.

The chain has TRBV27 and TRBJ1-2; possible D gene TRBD1, 5 bases. The CDR3 is 13 residues long. Trimming stripped 3 bases from V and 4 bases from J, with 9 bases between. Germline CDR1 MNHEY, CDR2 SMNVEV (reference sequence). The CDR3 reads CASSFGGGYGYTF. The CDR3, as DNA: TGTGCCAGCAGTTTCGGGGGTGGCTATGGCTACACCTTC.

The chain carries TRBV4-2 and TRBJ2-7, with no clear D. There are 13 residues in the CDR3. Germline V CDR1 and CDR2: LGHNA, YNFKEQ. Trimming took 4 bases from V and 2 from J, leaving 9 bases between them. The CDR3 DNA is TGTGCCAGCAGCCCGACACCGACCTACGAGCAGTACTTC. Its protein product is CASSPTPTYEQYF.

The rearrangement links TRBV6-5 to TRBJ1-2, with D possibly being TRBD1 (5 bases). V lost 1 base to trimming and J lost 6 bases, with 15 bases between them. This CDR3 spans 15 amino acids. CDR1 is MNHEY, CDR2 SVGAGI, per germline. For the CDR3, the DNA is TGTGCCAGCAGTTACTTCGGTGCGGGGGGGAATGGCTACACCTTC. Its protein product is CASSYFGAGGNGYTF.